This T cell receptor (beta chain) was documented in a study of blood T cell repertoires in COVID-19. Germline values: CDR1 SGDLS, CDR2 YYNGEE. The CDR3 is 14 residues long. V lost 4 bases, J lost 1 base, and 4 bases stayed unmatched. Data came from immunoSEQ multiplex PCR; TCRdb stores just in-frame clones and leaves some out. This table has under 120,000 clones, approximately 81% appearing once. The sample was peripheral blood. The rearrangement joins TRBV9 to TRBJ1-1, with 7 positions matching TRBD1. This TCR was sampled from a human donor in a cohort sampled during active COVID-19. CDR3 sequence reads: CASSRGTENTEAFF. The DNA of the CDR3 is TGTGCCAGCAGCCGAGGGACAGAGAACACTGAAGCTTTCTTT.